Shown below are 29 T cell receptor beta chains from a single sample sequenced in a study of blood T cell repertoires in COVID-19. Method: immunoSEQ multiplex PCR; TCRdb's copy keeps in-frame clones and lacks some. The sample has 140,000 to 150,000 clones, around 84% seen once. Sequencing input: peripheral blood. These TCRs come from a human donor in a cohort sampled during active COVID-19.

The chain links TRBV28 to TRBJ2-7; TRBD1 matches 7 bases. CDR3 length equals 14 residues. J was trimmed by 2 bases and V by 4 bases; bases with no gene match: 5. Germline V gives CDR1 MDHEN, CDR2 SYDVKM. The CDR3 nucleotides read TGTGCCAGCAGTTATAGGGGGCCCCCCTACGAGCAGTACTTC. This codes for CASSYRGPPYEQYF.

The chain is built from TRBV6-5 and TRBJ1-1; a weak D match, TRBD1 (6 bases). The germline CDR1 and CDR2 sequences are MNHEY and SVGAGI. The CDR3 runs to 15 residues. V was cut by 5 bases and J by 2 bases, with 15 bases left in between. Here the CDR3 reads CASSPPRDTNTEAFF. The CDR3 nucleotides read TGTGCCAGCAGTCCACCCCGGGACACCAACACTGAAGCTTTCTTT.

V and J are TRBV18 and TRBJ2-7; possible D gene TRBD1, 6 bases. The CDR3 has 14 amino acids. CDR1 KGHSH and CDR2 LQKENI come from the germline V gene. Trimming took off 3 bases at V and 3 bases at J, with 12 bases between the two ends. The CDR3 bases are TGTGCCAGCTCACCGCAGGGGATCCGCTACGAGCAGTACTTC. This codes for CASSPQGIRYEQYF.

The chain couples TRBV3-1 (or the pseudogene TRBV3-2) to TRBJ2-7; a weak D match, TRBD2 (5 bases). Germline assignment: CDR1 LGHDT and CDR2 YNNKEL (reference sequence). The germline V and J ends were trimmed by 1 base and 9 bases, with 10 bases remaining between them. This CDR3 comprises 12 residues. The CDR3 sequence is CASSQAGKRQYF. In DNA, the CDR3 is TGTGCCAGCAGCCAAGCGGGGAAAAGGCAGTACTTC.

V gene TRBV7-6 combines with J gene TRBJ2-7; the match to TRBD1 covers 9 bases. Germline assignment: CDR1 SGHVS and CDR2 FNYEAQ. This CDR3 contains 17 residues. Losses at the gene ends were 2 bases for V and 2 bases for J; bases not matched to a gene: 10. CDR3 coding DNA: TGTGCCAGCAGCTTAAGGGGGGAGGGGACAGGGACCTACGAGCAGTACTTC. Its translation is CASSLRGEGTGTYEQYF.

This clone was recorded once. CDR3 in amino acids: CASSQDVGSYEQYF. DNA for the CDR3: TGCGCCAGCAGCCAAGATGTCGGCTCCTACGAGCAGTACTTC. The rearrangement uses TRBV4-1 and TRBJ2-7; the D is unclear. This CDR3 contains 14 residues. The V end lost 0 bases, the J end lost 0 bases, and 6 bases lay between the germline ends. Germline V gene data show CDR1 as MGHRA and CDR2 as YSYEKL.

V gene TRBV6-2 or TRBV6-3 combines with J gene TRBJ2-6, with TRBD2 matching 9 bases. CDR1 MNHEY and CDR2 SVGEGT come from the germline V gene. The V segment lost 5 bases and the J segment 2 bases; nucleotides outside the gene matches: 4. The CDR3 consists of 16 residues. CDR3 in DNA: TGTGCCAGCAGTCCCGCGGGGGGGGCTGGGGCCAACGTCCTGACTTTC. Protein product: CASSPAGGAGANVLTF.

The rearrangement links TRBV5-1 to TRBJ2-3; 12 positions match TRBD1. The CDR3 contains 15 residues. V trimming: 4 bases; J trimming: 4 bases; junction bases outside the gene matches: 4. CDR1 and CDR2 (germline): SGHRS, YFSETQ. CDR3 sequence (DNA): TGCGCCAGCAGCGCGGGACAGGGGGCATCAGATACGCAGTATTTT. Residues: CASSAGQGASDTQYF. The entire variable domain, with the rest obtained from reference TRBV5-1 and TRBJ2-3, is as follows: KAGVTQTPRYLIKTRGQQVTLSCSPISGHRSVSWYQQTPGQGLQFLFEYFSETQRNKGNFPGRFSGRQFSNSRSEMNVSTLELGDSALYLCASSAGQGASDTQYFGPGTRLTVL.

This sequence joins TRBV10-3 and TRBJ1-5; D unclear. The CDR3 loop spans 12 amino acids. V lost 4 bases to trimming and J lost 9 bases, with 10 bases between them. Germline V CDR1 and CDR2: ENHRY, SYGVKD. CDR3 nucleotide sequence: TGTGCCATCAGTGCGGACGGGATGCCCCAGCATTTT. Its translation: CAISADGMPQHF.

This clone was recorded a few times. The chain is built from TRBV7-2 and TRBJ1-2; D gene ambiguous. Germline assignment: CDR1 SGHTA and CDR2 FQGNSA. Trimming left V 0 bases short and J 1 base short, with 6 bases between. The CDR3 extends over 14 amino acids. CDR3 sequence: CASSLALLNYGYTF. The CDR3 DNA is TGTGCCAGCAGCTTAGCACTACTTAACTATGGCTACACCTTC.

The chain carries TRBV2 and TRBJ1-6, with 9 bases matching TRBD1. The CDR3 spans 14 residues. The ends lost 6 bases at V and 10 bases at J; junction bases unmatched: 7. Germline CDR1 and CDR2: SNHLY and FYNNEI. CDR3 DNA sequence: TGTGCCAGCAGGCGAGAACAGGGGGCGTCACCCCTCCACTTT. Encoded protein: CASRREQGASPLHF.

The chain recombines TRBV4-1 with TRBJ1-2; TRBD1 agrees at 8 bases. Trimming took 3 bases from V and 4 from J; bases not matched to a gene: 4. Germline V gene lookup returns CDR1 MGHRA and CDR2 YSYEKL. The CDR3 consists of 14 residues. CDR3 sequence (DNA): TGCGCCAGCAGCCAGGACAGGGCCCCCTATGGCTACACCTTC. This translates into CASSQDRAPYGYTF.

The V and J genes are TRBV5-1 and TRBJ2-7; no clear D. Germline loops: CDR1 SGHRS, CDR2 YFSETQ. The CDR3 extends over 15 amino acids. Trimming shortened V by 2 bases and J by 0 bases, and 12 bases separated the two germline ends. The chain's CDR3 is CASSLGNSPSYEQYF. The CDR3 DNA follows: TGCGCCAGCAGCTTAGGAAACAGCCCCTCCTACGAGCAGTACTTC. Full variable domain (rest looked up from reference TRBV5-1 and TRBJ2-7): KAGVTQTPRYLIKTRGQQVTLSCSPISGHRSVSWYQQTPGQGLQFLFEYFSETQRNKGNFPGRFSGRQFSNSRSEMNVSTLELGDSALYLCASSLGNSPSYEQYFGPGTRLTVT.

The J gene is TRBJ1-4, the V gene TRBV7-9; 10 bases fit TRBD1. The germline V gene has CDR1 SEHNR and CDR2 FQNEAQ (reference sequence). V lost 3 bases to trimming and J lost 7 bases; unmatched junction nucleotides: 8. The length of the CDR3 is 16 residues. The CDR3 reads CASSLTTGGWGEKLFF. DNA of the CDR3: TGTGCCAGCAGCTTGACGACAGGGGGCTGGGGTGAAAAACTGTTTTTT.

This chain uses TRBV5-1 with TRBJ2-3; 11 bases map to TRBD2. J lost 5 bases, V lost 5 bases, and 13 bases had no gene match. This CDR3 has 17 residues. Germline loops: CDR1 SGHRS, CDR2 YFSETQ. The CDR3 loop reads CASRSGLTSGVVDTQYF. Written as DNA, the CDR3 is TGCGCCAGCAGATCCGGGTTGACTAGCGGGGTCGTAGATACGCAGTATTTT.

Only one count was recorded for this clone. The CDR3 DNA sequence: TGTGCCAGCAGCGACCGGGACAGGGTTGTCGCAGATACGCAGTATTTT. This gives the protein CASSDRDRVVADTQYF. The chain uses TRBV9 and TRBJ2-3; the match to TRBD1 covers 9 bases. This CDR3 region has 16 residues. V was pared by 3 bases and J by 4 bases, with 9 bases of the junction left unmatched. Germline V CDR1 and CDR2: SGDLS, YYNGEE.

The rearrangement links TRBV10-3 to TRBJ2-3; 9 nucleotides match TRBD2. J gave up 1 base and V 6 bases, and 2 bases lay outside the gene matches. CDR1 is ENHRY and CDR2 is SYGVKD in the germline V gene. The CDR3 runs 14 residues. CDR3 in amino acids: CAIRLAGRTDTQYF. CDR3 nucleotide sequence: TGTGCCATCAGGCTAGCGGGGCGCACAGATACGCAGTATTTT.

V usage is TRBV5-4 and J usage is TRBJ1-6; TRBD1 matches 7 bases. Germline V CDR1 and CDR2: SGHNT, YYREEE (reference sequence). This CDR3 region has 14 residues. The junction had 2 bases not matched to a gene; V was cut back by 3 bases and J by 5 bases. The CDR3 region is CASSSRGDNSPLHF. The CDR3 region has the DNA TGTGCCAGCAGCTCCAGGGGGGATAATTCACCCCTCCACTTT.

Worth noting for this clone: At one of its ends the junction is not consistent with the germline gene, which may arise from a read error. The DNA for the CDR3 is TGCGCCAGCAGATTGGACAGGTTCACAGATACGCAGTATTTT. Protein sequence: CASRLDRFTDTQYF. The rearrangement links TRBV5-1 to TRBJ2-3, with TRBD1 matching over 7 bases. CDR1 and CDR2 from the germline V gene are SGHRS and YFSETQ. There are 14 residues in the CDR3.

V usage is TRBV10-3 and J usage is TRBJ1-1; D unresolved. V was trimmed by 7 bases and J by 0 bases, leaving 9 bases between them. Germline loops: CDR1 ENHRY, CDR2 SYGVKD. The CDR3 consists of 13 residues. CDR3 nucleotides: TGTGCCATCAAAAAGGAGATGAACACTGAAGCTTTCTTT. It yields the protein CAIKKEMNTEAFF.

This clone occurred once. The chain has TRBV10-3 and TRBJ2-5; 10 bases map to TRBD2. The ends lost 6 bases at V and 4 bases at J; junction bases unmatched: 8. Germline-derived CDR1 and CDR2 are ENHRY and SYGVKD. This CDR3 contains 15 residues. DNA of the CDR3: TGTGCCATCAGCGGGACTAGCGAGGTTGGAGAGACCCAGTACTTC. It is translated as CAISGTSEVGETQYF.

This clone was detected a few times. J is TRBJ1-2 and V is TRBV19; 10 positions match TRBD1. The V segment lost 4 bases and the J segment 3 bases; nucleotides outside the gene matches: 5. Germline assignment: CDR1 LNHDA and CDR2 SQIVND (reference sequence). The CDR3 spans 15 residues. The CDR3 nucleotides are TGTGCCAGTAGTACCGACGGGACAGGGGACTATGGCTACACCTTC. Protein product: CASSTDGTGDYGYTF.

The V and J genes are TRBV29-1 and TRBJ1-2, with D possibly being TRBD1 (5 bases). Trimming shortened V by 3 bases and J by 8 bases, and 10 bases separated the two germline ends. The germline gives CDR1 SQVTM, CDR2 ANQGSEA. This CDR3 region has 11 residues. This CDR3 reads CSVDRAFGYTF. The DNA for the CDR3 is TGCAGCGTTGACAGGGCGTTCGGCTACACCTTC.

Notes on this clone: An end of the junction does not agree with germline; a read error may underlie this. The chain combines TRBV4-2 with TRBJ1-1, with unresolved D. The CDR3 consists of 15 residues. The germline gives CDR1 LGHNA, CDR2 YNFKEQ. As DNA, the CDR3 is TGTGCCAGCAGCCAAGATCGCGGATTGAACGCTGAAGCTTTCTTT. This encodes CASSQDRGLNAEAFF.

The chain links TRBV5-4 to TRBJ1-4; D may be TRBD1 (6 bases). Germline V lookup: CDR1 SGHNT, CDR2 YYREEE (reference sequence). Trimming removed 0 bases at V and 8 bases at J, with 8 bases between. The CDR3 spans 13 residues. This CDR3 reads CASSLDREEKLFF. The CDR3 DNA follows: TGTGCCAGCAGCTTGGACAGGGAGGAAAAACTGTTTTTT. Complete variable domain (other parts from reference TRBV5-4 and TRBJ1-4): ETGVTQSPTHLIKTRGQQVTLRCSSQSGHNTVSWYQQALGQGPQFIFQYYREEENGRGNFPPRFSGLQFPNYSSELNVNALELDDSALYLCASSLDREEKLFFGSGTQLSVL.

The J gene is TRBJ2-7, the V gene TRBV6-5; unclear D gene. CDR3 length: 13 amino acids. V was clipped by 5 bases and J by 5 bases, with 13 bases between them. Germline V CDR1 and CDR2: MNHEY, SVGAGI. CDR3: CASSIYPGNEQYF. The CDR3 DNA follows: TGTGCCAGCAGTATATATCCAGGAAACGAGCAGTACTTC.

CDR3 protein: CASTAGGSYNEQFF. The CDR3 DNA follows: TGTGCCAGTACCGCAGGGGGCAGTTACAATGAGCAGTTCTTC. This chain connects TRBV19 to TRBJ2-1; 8 bases agree with TRBD1. This CDR3 is built from 14 residues. Losses at the gene ends were 7 bases for V and 4 bases for J; bases not matched to a gene: 6. Germline V CDR1 and CDR2: LNHDA, SQIVND (reference sequence). The complete variable domain, with remaining parts taken from reference TRBV19 and TRBJ2-1, reads DGGITQSPKYLFRKEGQNVTLSCEQNLNHDAMYWYRQDPGQGLRLIYYSQIVNDFQKGDIAEGYSVSREKKESFPLTVTSAQKNPTAFYLCASTAGGSYNEQFFGPGTRLTVL.

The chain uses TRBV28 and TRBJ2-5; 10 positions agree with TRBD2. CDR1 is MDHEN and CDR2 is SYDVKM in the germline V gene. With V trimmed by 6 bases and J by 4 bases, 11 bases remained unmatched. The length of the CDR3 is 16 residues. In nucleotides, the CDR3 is TGTGCCAGCAGCCCCGGCGAGCGGGGGGGCGGAGAGACCCAGTACTTC. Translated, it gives CASSPGERGGGETQYF.

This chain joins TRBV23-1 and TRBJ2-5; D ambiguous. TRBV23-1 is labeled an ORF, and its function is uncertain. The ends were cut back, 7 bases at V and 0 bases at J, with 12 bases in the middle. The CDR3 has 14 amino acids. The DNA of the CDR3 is TGCGCCAGCACCCCAGTTTGGCACCAAGAGACCCAGTACTTC. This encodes CASTPVWHQETQYF.